This T cell receptor beta chain was captured by sequencing in a study of regulatory T cells in long-lasting Graves disease. About the study: Freshly diagnosed Graves' patients had used antithyroid drugs for under 3 months.

The time point here: newly diagnosed GD, antithyroid drugs for less than 3 months. Construction of the TCR library relied on RNA isolated from PBMCs. Both iRepertoire HTBI primers and Arm-PCR of CDR3 regions were used to build the TCR beta libraries. TCRdb processed the multiplex PCR reads anew with MiXCR; each CDR3 protein has one entry. Of about 400,000 distinct CDR3 sequences in the sample, around 16% were seen once. On this clonotype itself: A much larger clone differs from this one at a single base, so this may be a read error.

The CDR3 extends over 14 amino acids. Germline V gene sequence: CDR1 DFQATT, CDR2 SNEGSKA (reference sequence). V lost 0 bases, J lost 4 bases, and 12 bases lay in between. A further study also used this sample, focusing on T cells in Graves' hyperthyroidism and ophthalmopathy.

V gene TRBV20-1 combines with J gene TRBJ1-2; D possibly corresponds to TRBD1 (6 bases). The sequences come from peripheral blood mononuclear cells (PBMCs), collected at new diagnosis, from a patient treated with antithyroid drugs. The clonotype was recovered from a woman in her 40s with Graves disease. CDR3 nucleotides: TGCAGTGCTAGAGACCTACAGGGTTCCTATGGCTACACCTTC. Protein sequence: CSARDLQGSYGYTF.